This T cell receptor (beta chain) was sequenced for a study of shared clonotypes between healthy human individuals. The CDR3 has 15 residues. The V and J ends lost 7 bases and 2 bases respectively, with 16 bases between them. CDR1 is MDHEN, CDR2 SYDVKM, per germline. Naive CD8 cells lacked CD45RO and underwent positive selection for CCR7, leaving out terminally differentiated effector memory CD45RA+ cells. Profiled with immunoSEQ multiplex PCR; TCRdb holds only in-frame clones, not every one. The sample carries around 2,000,000 clones, approximately 95% recorded once. Input material: naive CD8+ T cells sorted from blood. The gene calls are TRBV28 and TRBJ2-3, with D perhaps matching TRBD2 (7 bases). This TCR derives from a man between 18 and 29 years old in good health. The CDR3 loop is CASTLGGAPTDTQYF. CDR3 nucleotides: TGTGCCAGCACCCTTGGGGGGGCCCCCACAGATACGCAGTATTTT.